The 26 T cell receptor beta chains below all came from one sample that was sequenced in a study of blood T cell repertoires in COVID-19. Clones were sequenced by immunoSEQ multiplex PCR, and TCRdb holds only the in-frame ones, with some missing. The sample has under 450,000 clones; about 88% are singletons. Sequencing was done on a sample of peripheral blood. The receptors shown here come from a woman in her fifties or sixties with COVID-19, enrolled during active disease.

J is TRBJ2-4 and V is TRBV7-9; no definite D call. V was cut by 2 bases and J by 8 bases, with 7 bases left in between. Germline CDR1 and CDR2: SEHNR and FQNEAQ (reference sequence). The CDR3 totals 12 residues. The chain's CDR3 is CASSLSPYIQYF. CDR3 nucleotides: TGTGCCAGCAGCTTATCTCCTTACATTCAGTACTTC.

The J gene is TRBJ1-4, the V gene TRBV4-1; D may be TRBD1 (6 bases). The CDR3 is 16 residues long. V gave up 0 bases and J gave up 8 bases, with 16 bases separating them. Germline V CDR1 and CDR2: MGHRA, YSYEKL. CDR3 coding DNA: TGCGCCAGCAGCCAAGATCATACAGGGAAAGGAGAAAAACTGTTTTTT. Protein: CASSQDHTGKGEKLFF.

The chain carries TRBV5-4 and TRBJ2-7; TRBD1 aligns across 8 bases. Germline V gene lookup returns CDR1 SGHNT and CDR2 YYREEE (reference sequence). The ends lost 0 bases at V and 2 bases at J; junction bases unmatched: 4. There are 15 residues in the CDR3. This CDR3 reads CASSLDTGGPYEQYF. The CDR3 DNA sequence: TGTGCCAGCAGCTTGGATACAGGGGGACCCTACGAGCAGTACTTC.

The genes are TRBV5-1 and TRBJ2-5; 9 nucleotides agree with TRBD1. Germline assignment: CDR1 SGHRS and CDR2 YFSETQ. The CDR3 covers 15 residues. V was pared by 4 bases and J by 5 bases, with 9 bases of the junction left unmatched. The CDR3 sequence: CASSGGTGFVETQYF. For the CDR3, the DNA is TGCGCCAGCAGCGGGGGGACAGGGTTTGTCGAGACCCAGTACTTC.

The chain carries TRBV11-3 and TRBJ2-7; TRBD1 matches 11 bases. Germline V gives CDR1 SGHNT, CDR2 YENEEA. The CDR3 is 15 residues long. Trimming took 7 bases from V and 1 from J; bases not matched to a gene: 6. In DNA form, the CDR3 reads TGTGCCAGCACGGACAGGGGGCTTGGTTCCTACGAGCAGTACTTC. Protein sequence: CASTDRGLGSYEQYF.

V is TRBV5-6 and J is TRBJ1-5; D remains unclear. This CDR3 region has 14 residues. V was pared by 0 bases and J by 4 bases, with 8 bases between. The germline V gene encodes CDR1 SGHDT and CDR2 YYEEEE. CDR3 sequence (DNA): TGTGCCAGCAGCTTGGGGCAGCGGAATCAGCCCCAGCATTTT. It encodes CASSLGQRNQPQHF.

The V call is TRBV5-4, the J call TRBJ1-2; TRBD1 agrees at 9 bases. This CDR3 has 15 amino acids. The V segment lost 2 bases and the J segment 2 bases; nucleotides outside the gene matches: 4. Germline V gives CDR1 SGHNT, CDR2 YYREEE (reference sequence). The CDR3 loop is CASSFNRGLNYGYTF. The CDR3, as DNA: TGTGCCAGCAGCTTTAACAGGGGGCTAAACTATGGCTACACCTTC.

This chain joins TRBV4-1 and TRBJ1-5; the D is unclear. Trimming took 1 base from V and 1 from J, leaving 5 bases between them. The CDR3 covers 14 residues. Germline CDR1 reads MGHRA; CDR2 reads YSYEKL. CDR3 nucleotides: TGCGCCAGCAGCCAAGCGGGGAGCAATCAGCCCCAGCATTTT. Protein: CASSQAGSNQPQHF.

The rearrangement links TRBV15 to TRBJ1-1; TRBD1 aligns across 9 bases. CDR1 and CDR2 (germline): LNHNV, YYDKDF (reference sequence). Losses at the gene ends were 0 bases for V and 2 bases for J; bases not matched to a gene: 7. The CDR3 runs 17 residues. CDR3 residues: CATSREPPGQGNTEAFF. The CDR3, as DNA: TGTGCCACCAGCAGAGAGCCTCCGGGACAGGGTAACACTGAAGCTTTCTTT. The full variable domain, rest sourced from reference TRBV15 and TRBJ1-1, is DAMVIQNPRYQVTQFGKPVTLSCSQTLNHNVMYWYQQKSSQAPKLLFHYYDKDFNNEADTPDNFQSRRPNTSFCFLDIRSPGLGDTAMYLCATSREPPGQGNTEAFFGQGTRLTVV.

For this clone: This same CDR3 is encoded by further DNA sequences in the sample. This chain joins TRBV18 and TRBJ2-3, with TRBD1 matching 10 bases. CDR1 KGHSH and CDR2 LQKENI come from the germline V gene. This CDR3 has 15 residues. J lost 2 bases, V lost 4 bases, and 3 bases had no gene match. CDR3 sequence reads: CASSRGQGTTDTQYF. The CDR3 DNA follows: TGTGCCAGCTCACGGGGACAGGGGACCACAGATACGCAGTATTTT.

In its sample, this clone was seen many times. The rearrangement links TRBV3-1 (or the pseudogene TRBV3-2) to TRBJ2-3; 12 nucleotides line up with TRBD2. V was pared by 5 bases and J by 3 bases, with 0 bases of the junction left unmatched. Per the germline V gene, CDR1 is LGHDT and CDR2 is YNNKEL (reference sequence). This CDR3 has 14 residues. This CDR3 reads CASSTSGGTDTQYF. As DNA, the CDR3 is TGTGCCAGCAGCACTAGCGGGGGGACAGATACGCAGTATTTT.

The CDR3 reads CASRPTGKYGYTF. The CDR3 DNA is TGTGCCAGTAGACCGACAGGGAAATATGGCTACACCTTC. The rearrangement uses TRBV19 and TRBJ1-2, with 7 bases lining up with TRBD1. J gave up 5 bases and V 6 bases, and 6 bases lay outside the gene matches. CDR3 length equals 13 residues. Germline values: CDR1 LNHDA, CDR2 SQIVND (reference sequence).

This clone was picked up one time. The chain links TRBV12-5 to TRBJ1-1; weak D call: TRBD1 (6 bases). With 5 bases removed from V and 4 bases from J, the gap between germline ends came to 20 bases. Germline V gene sequence: CDR1 LGHNT, CDR2 FRNRAP. The CDR3 totals 16 residues. The CDR3 loop is CASGAVAGGASTEAFF. CDR3 DNA sequence: TGTGCTAGTGGTGCCGTGGCGGGGGGGGCGAGCACTGAAGCTTTCTTT.

The chain links TRBV3-1 (or the pseudogene TRBV3-2) to TRBJ1-2; 9 nucleotides align to TRBD1. This CDR3 is 12 amino acids long. Germline CDR1 LGHDT, CDR2 YNNKEL (reference sequence). Trimming took 11 bases from V and 2 from J; bases not matched to a gene: 3. The CDR3 sequence is CAPTGGNYGYTF. CDR3 sequence (DNA): TGTGCCCCAACAGGGGGCAACTATGGCTACACCTTC.

This sequence joins TRBV5-1 and TRBJ2-3; possible D gene TRBD2, 5 bases. Per germline, CDR1 SGHRS and CDR2 YFSETQ. This CDR3 is 15 amino acids long. The V gene lost 6 bases and the J gene lost 0 bases, with 14 bases spanning the gap. CDR3 sequence (DNA): TGCGCCAGCACCCCTTACGGGGAGAGCACAGATACGCAGTATTTT. Translation: CASTPYGESTDTQYF.

The chain combines TRBV7-3 with TRBJ1-2; 10 positions agree with TRBD1. Germline CDR1 SGHTA, CDR2 FQGTGA. Trimming cost V 8 bases and J 2 bases; bases outside gene matches: 5. The CDR3 covers 14 residues. CDR3 DNA sequence: TGTGCCAGCCGACCGGGACAGGGGAACTATGGCTACACCTTC. It encodes CASRPGQGNYGYTF. The full variable domain, in which reference TRBV7-3 and TRBJ1-2 provide the parts outside the CDR3, is GAGVSQTPSNKVTEKGKYVELRCDPISGHTALYWYRQSLGQGPEFLIYFQGTGAADDSGLPNDRFFAVRPEGSVSTLKIQRTERGDSAVYLCASRPGQGNYGYTFGSGTRLTVV.

The table lists this clone with a few counts. The chain joins TRBV30 to TRBJ2-7; 8 nucleotides line up with TRBD1. The V segment lost 6 bases and the J segment 2 bases; nucleotides outside the gene matches: 3. In germline, CDR1 is GTSNPN, CDR2 SVGIG (reference sequence). CDR3 length equals 12 residues. Here the CDR3 reads CACSGGPYEQYF. Here the CDR3 DNA reads TGTGCCTGCTCAGGGGGCCCCTACGAGCAGTACTTC. Based on the CDR3 plus reference TRBV30 and TRBJ2-7, the full variable domain is SQTIHQWPATLVQPVGSPLSLECTVEGTSNPNLYWYRQAAGRGLQLLFYSVGIGQISSEVPQNLSASRPQDRQFILSSKKLLLSDSGFYLCACSGGPYEQYFGPGTRLTVT.

J is TRBJ1-1 and V is TRBV13, with D tentatively TRBD1 (5 bases). V shed 0 bases and J shed 10 bases, with 12 bases lying between them. The CDR3 runs 13 residues. CDR1 is PRHDT, CDR2 FYEKMQ, per germline (reference sequence). CDR3 sequence reads: CASSLGPTGGAFF. The DNA for the CDR3 is TGTGCCAGCAGCTTAGGCCCGACGGGGGGAGCTTTCTTT.

This chain connects TRBV15 to TRBJ2-3; the match to TRBD2 covers 8 bases. V gave up 3 bases and J gave up 0 bases; unmatched junction bases: 8. The germline gives CDR1 LNHNV, CDR2 YYDKDF (reference sequence). The CDR3 is 17 residues long. DNA for the CDR3: TGTGCCACCAGCAGGATAGCGGGGAGACTCAGCACAGATACGCAGTATTTT. This codes for CATSRIAGRLSTDTQYF.

About this clone: This same CDR3 is encoded by further DNA sequences in the sample. The chain has TRBV2 and TRBJ1-2; the match to TRBD1 covers 10 bases. The CDR3 has 13 amino acids. V lost 6 bases, J lost 6 bases, and 4 bases stayed unmatched. Germline values: CDR1 SNHLY, CDR2 FYNNEI. The DNA for the CDR3 is TGTGCCAGCAGCGCCGGGACAGGGGATGGCTACACCTTC. The encoded protein is CASSAGTGDGYTF.

This clone was observed a handful of times. The gene calls are TRBV7-2 and TRBJ2-6; 8 bases are shared with TRBD1. The CDR3 is 16 amino acids. The germline V gene encodes CDR1 SGHTA and CDR2 FQGNSA. V dropped 1 base and J dropped 4; count of bases not matched to a gene: 3. The CDR3 reads CASSLGQGAGANVLTF. The DNA of the CDR3 is TGTGCCAGCAGCTTAGGCCAGGGGGCCGGGGCCAACGTCCTGACTTTC.

The chain employs TRBV10-3 and TRBJ1-1; D call uncertain. This CDR3 spans 12 amino acids. V was clipped by 10 bases and J by 1 base, with 10 bases between them. Germline V gene data show CDR1 as ENHRY and CDR2 as SYGVKD. This chain's CDR3 is CATDTGNTEAFF. The CDR3 DNA follows: TGTGCCACCGACACCGGGAACACTGAAGCTTTCTTT.

The genes are TRBV7-6 and TRBJ2-5; TRBD2 aligns across 10 bases. The J segment lost 0 bases and the V segment lost 3 bases, leaving 4 bases of the junction unmatched. Germline values: CDR1 SGHVS, CDR2 FNYEAQ. The CDR3 runs to 16 residues. The CDR3 sequence: CASSLERGGYQETQYF. CDR3 coding DNA: TGTGCCAGCAGCTTGGAGCGGGGGGGGTACCAAGAGACCCAGTACTTC.

This clone was detected only once. The rearrangement uses TRBV7-9 and TRBJ1-3, with D maybe TRBD1 (6 bases). Germline V gene sequence: CDR1 SEHNR, CDR2 FQNEAQ (reference sequence). The CDR3 is made up of 17 amino acids. The germline V and J ends were trimmed by 8 bases and 0 bases, with 20 bases remaining between them. The CDR3 DNA is TGTGCCAGCCAATGGGGGCAGCAAAGTACCTCTGGAAACACCATATATTTT. It yields the protein CASQWGQQSTSGNTIYF.

The V gene is TRBV9, the J gene TRBJ1-2, with D possibly TRBD1 on 6 matching bases. The CDR3 totals 16 residues. The germline V gene has CDR1 SGDLS and CDR2 YYNGEE. The V end lost 3 bases, the J end lost 5 bases, and 20 bases lay between the germline ends. The CDR3 DNA sequence: TGTGCCAGCAGCGAGTCCTGGGGGCGGAGATCTTATGGCTACACCTTC. Amino acids: CASSESWGRRSYGYTF.

This clone was recorded only once. The gene calls are TRBV19 and TRBJ1-1, with 9 bases that match TRBD1. This CDR3 is built from 13 residues. V was pared by 6 bases and J by 4 bases, with 3 bases of the junction left unmatched. The V gene's germline CDR1 is LNHDA and CDR2 SQIVND (reference sequence). For the CDR3, the DNA is TGTGCCAGTAGCCGACAGGGGGGCACTGAAGCTTTCTTT. Translating it yields CASSRQGGTEAFF.